The present T cell receptor beta chain was sequenced within a study of blood T cell repertoires in COVID-19. About the study: The study drew acute and convalescent COVID-19 samples from the United States, Italy and Spain. Sample material is recorded as cDNA or gDNA derived from T cells, B-cell-depleted T cells, or PBMCs.

Authors' data handling: For nucleated cells, counts were estimated from reference gene primer amplification. Measured with immunoSEQ multiplex PCR; TCRdb has only the in-frame clones, and not every one. V, J and clone size reflect that table, while D and trimming were determined from the DNA. The sample contains over 140,000 clones, over 65% of which appear only once. The germline V gene has CDR1 MNHEY and CDR2 SMNVEV (reference sequence). This CDR3 is 11 amino acids long. The V and J ends lost 7 bases and 6 bases respectively, with 9 bases between them. The sample holds a few counts of this clone. The sample taken for sequencing was peripheral blood. The source of this sequence is a woman over 75 with active or convalescent COVID-19. V usage is TRBV27 and J usage is TRBJ1-1; D is possibly TRBD1 (5 bases). As DNA, the CDR3 is TGTGCCAGCACAAGGGGCTCTGAAGCTTTCTTT. It codes for CASTRGSEAFF.